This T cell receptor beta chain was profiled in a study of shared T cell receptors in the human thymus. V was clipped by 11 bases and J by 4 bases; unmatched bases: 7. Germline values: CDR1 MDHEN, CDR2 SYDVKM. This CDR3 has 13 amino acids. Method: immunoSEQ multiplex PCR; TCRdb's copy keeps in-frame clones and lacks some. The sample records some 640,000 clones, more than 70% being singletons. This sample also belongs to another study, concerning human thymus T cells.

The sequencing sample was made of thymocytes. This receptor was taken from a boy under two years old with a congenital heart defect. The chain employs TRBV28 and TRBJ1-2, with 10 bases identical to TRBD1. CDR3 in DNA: TGTGCCGGACGGGACAGGGGAACCTATGGCTACACCTTC. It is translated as CAGRDRGTYGYTF.